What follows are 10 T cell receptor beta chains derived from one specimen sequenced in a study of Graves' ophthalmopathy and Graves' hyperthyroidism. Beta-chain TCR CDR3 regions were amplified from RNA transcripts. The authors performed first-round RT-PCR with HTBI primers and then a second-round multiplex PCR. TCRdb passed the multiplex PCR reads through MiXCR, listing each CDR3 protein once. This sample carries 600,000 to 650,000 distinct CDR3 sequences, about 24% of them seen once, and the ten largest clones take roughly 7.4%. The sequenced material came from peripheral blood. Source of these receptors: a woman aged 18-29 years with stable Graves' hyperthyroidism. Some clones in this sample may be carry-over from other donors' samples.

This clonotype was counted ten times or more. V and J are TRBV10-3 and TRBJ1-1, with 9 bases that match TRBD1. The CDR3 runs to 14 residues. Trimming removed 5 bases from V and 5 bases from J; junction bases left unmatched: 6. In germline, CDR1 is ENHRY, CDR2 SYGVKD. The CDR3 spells CAISSRTGETEAFF. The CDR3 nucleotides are TGTGCCATCAGTTCCAGGACAGGGGAGACTGAAGCTTTCTTT.

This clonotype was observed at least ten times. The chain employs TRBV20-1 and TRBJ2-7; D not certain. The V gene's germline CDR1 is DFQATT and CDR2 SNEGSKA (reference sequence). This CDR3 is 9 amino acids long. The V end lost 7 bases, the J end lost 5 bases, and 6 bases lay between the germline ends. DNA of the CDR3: TGCAGTGTGAGCCACGAGCAGTACTTC. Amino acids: CSVSHEQYF.

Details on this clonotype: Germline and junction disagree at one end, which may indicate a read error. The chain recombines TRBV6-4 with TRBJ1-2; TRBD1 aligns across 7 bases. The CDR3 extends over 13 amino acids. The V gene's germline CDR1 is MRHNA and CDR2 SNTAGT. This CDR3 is CAGSMTGSSGYTF. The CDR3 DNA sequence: TGTGCCGGCAGTATGACAGGGAGTAGTGGCTACACCTTC.

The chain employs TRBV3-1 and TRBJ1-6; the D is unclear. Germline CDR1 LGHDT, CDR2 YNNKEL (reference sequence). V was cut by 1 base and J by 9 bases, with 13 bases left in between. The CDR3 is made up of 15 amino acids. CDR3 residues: CASSQGPRAFSPLHF. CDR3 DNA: TGTGCCAGCAGCCAAGGACCCCGGGCCTTTTCACCCCTCCACTTT.

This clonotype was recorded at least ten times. The DNA of the CDR3 is TGTGCCAGCAGAGAGACAGGGTCTGGAAACACCATATATTTT. Protein: CASRETGSGNTIYF. The gene calls are TRBV28 and TRBJ1-3, with TRBD1 matching over 7 bases. The CDR3 is made up of 14 amino acids. Trimming cost V 6 bases and J 1 base; bases outside gene matches: 3. Germline values: CDR1 MDHEN, CDR2 SYDVKM.

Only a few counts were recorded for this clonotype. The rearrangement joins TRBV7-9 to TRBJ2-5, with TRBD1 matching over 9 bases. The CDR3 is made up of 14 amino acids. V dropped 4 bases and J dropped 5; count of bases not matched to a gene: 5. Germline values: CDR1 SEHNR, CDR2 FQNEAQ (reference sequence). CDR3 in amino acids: CASSWGQGGETQYF. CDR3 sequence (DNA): TGTGCCAGCAGCTGGGGACAGGGTGGGGAGACCCAGTACTTC.

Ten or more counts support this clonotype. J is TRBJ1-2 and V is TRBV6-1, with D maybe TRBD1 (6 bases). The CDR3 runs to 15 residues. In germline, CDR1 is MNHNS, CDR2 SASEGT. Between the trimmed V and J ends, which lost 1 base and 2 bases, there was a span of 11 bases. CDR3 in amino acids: CASSEGTVSNYGYTF. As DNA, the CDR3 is TGTGCCAGCAGTGAAGGGACAGTTAGCAACTATGGCTACACCTTC.

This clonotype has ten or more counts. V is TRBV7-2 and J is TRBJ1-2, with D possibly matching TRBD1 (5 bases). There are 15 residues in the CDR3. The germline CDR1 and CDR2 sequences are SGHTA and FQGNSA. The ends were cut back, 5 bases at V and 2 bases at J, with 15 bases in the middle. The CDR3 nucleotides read TGTGCCAGCAGCCTCGGGCGGGGACCCAACTATGGCTACACCTTC. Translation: CASSLGRGPNYGYTF.

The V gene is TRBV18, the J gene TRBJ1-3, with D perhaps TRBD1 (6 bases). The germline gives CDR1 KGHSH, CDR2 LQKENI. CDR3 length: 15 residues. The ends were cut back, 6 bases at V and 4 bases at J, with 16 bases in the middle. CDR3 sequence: CASSSRGGAGNTIYF. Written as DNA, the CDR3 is TGTGCCAGCTCGTCGAGGGGGGGTGCCGGAAACACCATATATTTT. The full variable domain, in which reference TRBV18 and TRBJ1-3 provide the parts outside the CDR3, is NAGVMQNPRHLVRRRGQEARLRCSPMKGHSHVYWYRQLPEEGLKFMVYLQKENIIDESGMPKERFSAEFPKEGPSILRIQQVVRGDSAAYFCASSSRGGAGNTIYFGEGSWLTVV.

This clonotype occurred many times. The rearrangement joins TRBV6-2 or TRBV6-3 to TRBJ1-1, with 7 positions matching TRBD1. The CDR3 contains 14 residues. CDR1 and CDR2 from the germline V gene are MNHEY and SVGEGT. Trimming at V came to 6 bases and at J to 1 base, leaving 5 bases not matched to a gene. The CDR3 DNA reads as TGTGCCAGCAGGGGACAGACTCCGAACACTGAAGCTTTCTTT. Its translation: CASRGQTPNTEAFF.